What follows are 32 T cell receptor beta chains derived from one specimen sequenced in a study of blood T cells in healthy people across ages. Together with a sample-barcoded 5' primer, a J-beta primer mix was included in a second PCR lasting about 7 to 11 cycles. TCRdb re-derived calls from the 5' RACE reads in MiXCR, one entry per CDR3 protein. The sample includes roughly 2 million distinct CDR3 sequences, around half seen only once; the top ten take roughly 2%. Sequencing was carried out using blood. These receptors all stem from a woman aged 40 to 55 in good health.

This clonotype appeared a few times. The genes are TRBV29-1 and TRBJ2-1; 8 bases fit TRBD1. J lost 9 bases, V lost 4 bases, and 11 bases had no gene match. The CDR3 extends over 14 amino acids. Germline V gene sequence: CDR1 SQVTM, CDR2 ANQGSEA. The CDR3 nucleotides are TGCAGCGTTGTCGGACAGGGCCTGGTTGGTGAGCAGTTCTTC. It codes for CSVVGQGLVGEQFF.

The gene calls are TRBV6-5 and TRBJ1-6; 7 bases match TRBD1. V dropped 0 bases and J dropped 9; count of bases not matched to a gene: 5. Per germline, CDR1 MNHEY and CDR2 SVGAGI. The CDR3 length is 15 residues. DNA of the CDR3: TGTGCCAGCAGTTACTCGCGACAGGGTAGTTCACCCCTCCACTTT. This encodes CASSYSRQGSSPLHF.

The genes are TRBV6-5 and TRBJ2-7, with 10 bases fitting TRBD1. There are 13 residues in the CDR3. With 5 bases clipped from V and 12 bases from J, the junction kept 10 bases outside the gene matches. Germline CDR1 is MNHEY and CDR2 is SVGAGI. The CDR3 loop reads CASSALGTGVLYF. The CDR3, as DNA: TGTGCCAGCAGTGCCCTCGGGACAGGGGTGCTGTACTTC.

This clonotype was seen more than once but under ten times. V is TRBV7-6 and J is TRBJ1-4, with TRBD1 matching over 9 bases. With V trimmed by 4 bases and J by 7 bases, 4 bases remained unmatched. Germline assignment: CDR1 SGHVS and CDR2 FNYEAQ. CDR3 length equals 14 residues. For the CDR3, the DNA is TGTGCCAGCAGCTCCGACAGGGGGAGTGAAAAACTGTTTTTT. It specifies CASSSDRGSEKLFF. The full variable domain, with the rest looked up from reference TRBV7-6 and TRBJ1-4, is GAGVSQSPRYKVTKRGQDVALRCDPISGHVSLYWYRQALGQGPEFLTYFNYEAQQDKSGLPNDRFSAERPEGSISTLTIQRTEQRDSAMYRCASSSDRGSEKLFFGSGTQLSVL.

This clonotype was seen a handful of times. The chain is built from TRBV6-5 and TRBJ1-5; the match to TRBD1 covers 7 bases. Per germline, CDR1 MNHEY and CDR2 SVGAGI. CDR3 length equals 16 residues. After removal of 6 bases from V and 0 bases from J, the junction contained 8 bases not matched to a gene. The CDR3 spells CASRLTGTDSNQPQHF. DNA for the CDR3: TGTGCCAGCAGGCTTACCGGGACAGATAGCAATCAGCCCCAGCATTTT.

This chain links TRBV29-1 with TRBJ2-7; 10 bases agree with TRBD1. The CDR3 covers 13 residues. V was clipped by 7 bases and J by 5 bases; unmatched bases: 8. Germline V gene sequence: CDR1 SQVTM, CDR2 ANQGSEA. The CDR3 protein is CSAEGDRGNEQYF. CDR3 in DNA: TGCAGCGCCGAGGGGGACAGGGGCAACGAGCAGTACTTC.

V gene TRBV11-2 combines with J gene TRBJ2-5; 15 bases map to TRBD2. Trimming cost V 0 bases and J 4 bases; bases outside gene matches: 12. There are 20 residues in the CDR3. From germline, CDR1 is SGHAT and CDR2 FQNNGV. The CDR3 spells CASSLDSHPGLAGGPETQYF. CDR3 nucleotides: TGTGCCAGCAGCTTAGATTCCCACCCGGGACTAGCGGGGGGACCAGAGACCCAGTACTTC.

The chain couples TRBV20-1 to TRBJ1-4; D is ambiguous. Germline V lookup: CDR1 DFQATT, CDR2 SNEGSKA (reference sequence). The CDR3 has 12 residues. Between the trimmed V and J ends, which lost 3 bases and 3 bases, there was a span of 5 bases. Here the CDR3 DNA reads TGCAGTGCTAGCGGCTCTAATGAAAAACTGTTTTTT. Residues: CSASGSNEKLFF.

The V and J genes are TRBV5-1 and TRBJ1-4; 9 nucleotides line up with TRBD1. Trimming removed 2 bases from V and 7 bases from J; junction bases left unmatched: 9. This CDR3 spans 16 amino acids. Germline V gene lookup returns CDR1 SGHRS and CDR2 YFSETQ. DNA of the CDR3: TGCGCCAGCAGCTTTGGGACAGGGCTTGGTTCTGAAAAACTGTTTTTT. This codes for CASSFGTGLGSEKLFF.

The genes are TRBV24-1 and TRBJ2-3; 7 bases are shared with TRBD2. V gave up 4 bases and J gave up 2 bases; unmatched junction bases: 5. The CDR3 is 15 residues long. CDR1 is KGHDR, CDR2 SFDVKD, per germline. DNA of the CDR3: TGTGCCACCAGTGACCCCGGGGGGACCACAGATACGCAGTATTTT. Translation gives CATSDPGGTTDTQYF.

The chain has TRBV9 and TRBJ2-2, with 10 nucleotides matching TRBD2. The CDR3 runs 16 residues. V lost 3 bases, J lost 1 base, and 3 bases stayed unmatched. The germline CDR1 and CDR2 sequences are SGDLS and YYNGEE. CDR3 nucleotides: TGTGCCAGCAGCGATCGGACTAGCGGGAACACCGGGGAGCTGTTTTTT. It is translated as CASSDRTSGNTGELFF.

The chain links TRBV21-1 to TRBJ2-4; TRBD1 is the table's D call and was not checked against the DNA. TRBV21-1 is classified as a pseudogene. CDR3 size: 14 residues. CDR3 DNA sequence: TGTGCCAGCAGCAAAGTCAACCCCTGGGACATTCAGTACTTC. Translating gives CASSKVNPWDIQYF.

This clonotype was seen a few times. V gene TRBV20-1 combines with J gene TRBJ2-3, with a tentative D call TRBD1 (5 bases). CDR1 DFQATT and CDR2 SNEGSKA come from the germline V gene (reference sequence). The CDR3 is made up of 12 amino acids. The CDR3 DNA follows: TGCAGCGCAGCAGGGCAGGCAGATACGCAGTATTTT. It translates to CSAAGQADTQYF.

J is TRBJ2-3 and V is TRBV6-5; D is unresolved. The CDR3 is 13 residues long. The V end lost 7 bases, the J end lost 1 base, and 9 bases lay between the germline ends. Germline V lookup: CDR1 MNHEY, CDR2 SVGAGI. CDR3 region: CASNSPGTDTQYF. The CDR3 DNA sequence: TGTGCCAGCAACTCACCCGGCACAGATACGCAGTATTTT.

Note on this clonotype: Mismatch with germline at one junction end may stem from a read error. DNA for the CDR3: TGTGCCAGCAGCCTAGCTGGAGCGGGGGTGGGTACGCAGTATTTT. It codes for CASSLAGAGVGTQYF. V and J are TRBV7-2 and TRBJ2-3; 8 bases map to TRBD2. The germline V gene has CDR1 SGHTA and CDR2 FQGNSA. CDR3 length equals 15 residues.

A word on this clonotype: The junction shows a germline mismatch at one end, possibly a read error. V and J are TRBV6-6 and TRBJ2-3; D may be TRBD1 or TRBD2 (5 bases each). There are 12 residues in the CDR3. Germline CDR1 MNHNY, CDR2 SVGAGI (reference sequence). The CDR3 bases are TGTTCCAGCATGGGGGTTCGGGATACGCAGTATTTT. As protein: CSSMGVRDTQYF.

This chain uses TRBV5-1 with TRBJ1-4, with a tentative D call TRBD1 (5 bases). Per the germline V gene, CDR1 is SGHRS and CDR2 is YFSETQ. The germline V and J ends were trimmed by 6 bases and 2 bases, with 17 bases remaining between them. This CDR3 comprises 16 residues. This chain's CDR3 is CASTRDPGTTNEKLFF. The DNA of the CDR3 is TGCGCCAGCACCCGAGACCCAGGGACTACTAATGAAAAACTGTTTTTT.

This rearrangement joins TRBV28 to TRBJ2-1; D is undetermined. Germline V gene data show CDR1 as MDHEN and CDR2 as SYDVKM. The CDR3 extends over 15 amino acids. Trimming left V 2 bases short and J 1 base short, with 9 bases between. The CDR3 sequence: CASSLVGRSYNEQFF. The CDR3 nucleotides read TGTGCCAGCAGTTTAGTGGGTCGGTCCTACAATGAGCAGTTCTTC.

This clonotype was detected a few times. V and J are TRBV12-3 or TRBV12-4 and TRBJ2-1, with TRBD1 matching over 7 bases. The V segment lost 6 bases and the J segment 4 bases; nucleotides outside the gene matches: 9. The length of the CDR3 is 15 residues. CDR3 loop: CASSRWDSPYNEQFF. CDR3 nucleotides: TGTGCCAGCAGCCGCTGGGACAGCCCATACAATGAGCAGTTCTTC.

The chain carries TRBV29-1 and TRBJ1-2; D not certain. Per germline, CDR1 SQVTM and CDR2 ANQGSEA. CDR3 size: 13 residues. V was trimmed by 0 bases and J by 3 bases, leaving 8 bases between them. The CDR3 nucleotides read TGCAGCGTTGAAGATCTGGCAGACTATGGCTACACCTTC. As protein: CSVEDLADYGYTF.

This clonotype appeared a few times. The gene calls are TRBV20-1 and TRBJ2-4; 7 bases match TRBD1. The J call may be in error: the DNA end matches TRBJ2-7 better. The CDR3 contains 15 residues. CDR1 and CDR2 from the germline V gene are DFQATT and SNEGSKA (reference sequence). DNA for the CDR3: TGCAGTGCTAGAGGCAGGGACAGCCAGAGCTACGAGCAGTACTTC. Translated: CSARGRDSQSYEQYF.

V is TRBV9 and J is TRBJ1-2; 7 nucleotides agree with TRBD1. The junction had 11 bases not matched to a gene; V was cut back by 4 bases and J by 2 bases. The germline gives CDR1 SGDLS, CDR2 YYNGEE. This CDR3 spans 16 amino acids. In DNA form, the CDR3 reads TGTGCCAGCAGCCCCAGCACGAGGGGGCGCAACTATGGCTACACCTTC. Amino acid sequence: CASSPSTRGRNYGYTF.

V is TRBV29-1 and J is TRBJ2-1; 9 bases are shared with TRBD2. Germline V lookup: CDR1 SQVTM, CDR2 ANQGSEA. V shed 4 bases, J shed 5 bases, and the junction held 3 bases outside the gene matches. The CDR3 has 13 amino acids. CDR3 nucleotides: TGCAGCGTTGCAGCGGGGGGTCACAATGAGCAGTTCTTC. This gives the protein CSVAAGGHNEQFF.

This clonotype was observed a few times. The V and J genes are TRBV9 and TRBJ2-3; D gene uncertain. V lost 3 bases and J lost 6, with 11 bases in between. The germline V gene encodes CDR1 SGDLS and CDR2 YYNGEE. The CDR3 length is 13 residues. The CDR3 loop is CASSEKGLDTQYF. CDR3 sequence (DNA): TGTGCCAGCAGCGAAAAGGGCCTGGATACGCAGTATTTT.

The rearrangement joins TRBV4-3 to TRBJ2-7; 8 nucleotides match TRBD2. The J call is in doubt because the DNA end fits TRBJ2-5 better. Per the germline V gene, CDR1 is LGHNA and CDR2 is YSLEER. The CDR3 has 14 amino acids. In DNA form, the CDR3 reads TGCGCCAGCAGCCCGGGACTAGTTTCCGAGACCCAGTACTTC. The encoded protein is CASSPGLVSETQYF.

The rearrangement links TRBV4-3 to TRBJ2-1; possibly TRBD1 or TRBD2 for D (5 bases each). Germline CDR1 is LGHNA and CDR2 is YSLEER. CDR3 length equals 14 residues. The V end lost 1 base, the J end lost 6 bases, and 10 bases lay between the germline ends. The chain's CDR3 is CASSQGGAFNEQFF. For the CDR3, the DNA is TGCGCCAGCAGCCAAGGAGGGGCATTCAATGAGCAGTTCTTC.

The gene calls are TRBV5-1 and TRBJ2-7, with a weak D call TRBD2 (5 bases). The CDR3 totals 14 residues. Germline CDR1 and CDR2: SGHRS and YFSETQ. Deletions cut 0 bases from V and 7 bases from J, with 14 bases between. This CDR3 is CASSLGAVTNEQYF. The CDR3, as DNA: TGCGCCAGCAGCTTGGGTGCAGTGACTAATGAGCAGTACTTC.

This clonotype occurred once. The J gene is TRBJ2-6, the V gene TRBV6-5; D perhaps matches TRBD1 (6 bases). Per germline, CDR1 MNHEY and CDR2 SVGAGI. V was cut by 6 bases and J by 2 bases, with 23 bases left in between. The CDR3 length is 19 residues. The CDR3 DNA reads TGTGCCAGCAGGTATCTCGGACAGACCCCTAGGGCTGGGGCCAACGTCCTGACTTTC. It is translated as CASRYLGQTPRAGANVLTF.

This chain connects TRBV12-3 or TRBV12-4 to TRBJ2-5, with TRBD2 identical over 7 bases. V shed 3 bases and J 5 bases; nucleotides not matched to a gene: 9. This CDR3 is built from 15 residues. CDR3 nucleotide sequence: TGTGCCAGCAGTTTGGCGACGGGGGGAGGGGAGACCCAGTACTTC. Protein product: CASSLATGGGETQYF.

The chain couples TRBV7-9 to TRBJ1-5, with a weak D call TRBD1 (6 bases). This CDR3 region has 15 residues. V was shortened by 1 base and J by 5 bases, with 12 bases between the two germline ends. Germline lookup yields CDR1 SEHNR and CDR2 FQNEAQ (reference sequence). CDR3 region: CASSLGGGFDQPQHF. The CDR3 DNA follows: TGTGCCAGCAGCTTAGGAGGGGGGTTCGATCAGCCCCAGCATTTT.

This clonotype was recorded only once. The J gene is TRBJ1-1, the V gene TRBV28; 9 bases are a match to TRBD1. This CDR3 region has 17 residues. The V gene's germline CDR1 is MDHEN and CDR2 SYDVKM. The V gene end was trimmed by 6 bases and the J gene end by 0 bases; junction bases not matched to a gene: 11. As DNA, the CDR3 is TGTGCCAGCAGATCACCAATAACAGGGGGCATGAACACTGAAGCTTTCTTT. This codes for CASRSPITGGMNTEAFF.

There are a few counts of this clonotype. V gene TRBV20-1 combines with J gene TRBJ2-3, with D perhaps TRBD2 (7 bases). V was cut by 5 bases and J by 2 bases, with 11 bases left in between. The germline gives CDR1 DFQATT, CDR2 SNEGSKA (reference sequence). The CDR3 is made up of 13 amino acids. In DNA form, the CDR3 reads TGCAGTGCTTCGGGGGGCCCCACAGATACGCAGTATTTT. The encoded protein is CSASGGPTDTQYF.